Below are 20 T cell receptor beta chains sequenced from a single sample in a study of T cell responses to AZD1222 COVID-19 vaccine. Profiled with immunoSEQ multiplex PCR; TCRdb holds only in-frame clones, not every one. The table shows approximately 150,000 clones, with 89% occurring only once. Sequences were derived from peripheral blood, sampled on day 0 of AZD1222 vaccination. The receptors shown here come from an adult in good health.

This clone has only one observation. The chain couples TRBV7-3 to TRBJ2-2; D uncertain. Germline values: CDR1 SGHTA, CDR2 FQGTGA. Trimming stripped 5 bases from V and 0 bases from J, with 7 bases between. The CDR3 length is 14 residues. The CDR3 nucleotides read TGTGCCAGCAGCGCGGAACCGAACACCGGGGAGCTGTTTTTT. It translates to CASSAEPNTGELFF.

CDR3 sequence (DNA): TGTGCCAGCAGCTTAGCCGGCGGCTTGAACACTGAAGCTTTCTTT. Encoded protein: CASSLAGGLNTEAFF. The V and J genes are TRBV11-2 and TRBJ1-1; D is ambiguous. The germline V gene encodes CDR1 SGHAT and CDR2 FQNNGV. Trimming stripped 1 base from V and 0 bases from J, with 9 bases between. The CDR3 length is 15 residues.

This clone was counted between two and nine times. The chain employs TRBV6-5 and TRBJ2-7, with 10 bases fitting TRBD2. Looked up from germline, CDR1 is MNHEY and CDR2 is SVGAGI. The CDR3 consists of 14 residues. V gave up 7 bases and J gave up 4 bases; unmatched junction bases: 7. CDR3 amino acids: CASTPSGGGYEQYF. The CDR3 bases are TGTGCCAGCACCCCAAGCGGGGGGGGATACGAGCAGTACTTC.

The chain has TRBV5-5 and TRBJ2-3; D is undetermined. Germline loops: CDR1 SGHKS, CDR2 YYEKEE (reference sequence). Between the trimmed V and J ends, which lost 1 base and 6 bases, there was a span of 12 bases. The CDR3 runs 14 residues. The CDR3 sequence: CASSLTGFGDTQYF. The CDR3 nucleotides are TGTGCCAGCAGCTTGACTGGATTTGGGGATACGCAGTATTTT.

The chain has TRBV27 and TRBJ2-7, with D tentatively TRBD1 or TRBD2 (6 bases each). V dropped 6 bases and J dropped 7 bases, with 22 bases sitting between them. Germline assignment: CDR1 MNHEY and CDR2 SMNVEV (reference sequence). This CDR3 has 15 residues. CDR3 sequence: CASRGGHSSTGEQYF. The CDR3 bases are TGTGCCAGCAGGGGGGGACATTCCAGTACAGGGGAGCAGTACTTC.

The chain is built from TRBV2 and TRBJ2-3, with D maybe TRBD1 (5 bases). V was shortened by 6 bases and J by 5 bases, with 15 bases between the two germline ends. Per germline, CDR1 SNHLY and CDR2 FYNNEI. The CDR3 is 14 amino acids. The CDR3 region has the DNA TGTGCCAGCAGCCCTCAGGGTTTAGGAGATACGCAGTATTTT. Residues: CASSPQGLGDTQYF.

CDR3 nucleotides: TGTGCCAGCAGCCAAGAGCGGACAGTGCCCTTCTCTGGAAACACCATATATTTT. This gives the protein CASSQERTVPFSGNTIYF. This chain connects TRBV3-1 (or the pseudogene TRBV3-2) to TRBJ1-3; TRBD1 is a possible D gene (6 bases). Germline V gene lookup returns CDR1 LGHDT and CDR2 YNNKEL (reference sequence). This CDR3 comprises 18 residues. Trimming pared 0 bases from V and 0 bases from J, leaving 15 bases between.

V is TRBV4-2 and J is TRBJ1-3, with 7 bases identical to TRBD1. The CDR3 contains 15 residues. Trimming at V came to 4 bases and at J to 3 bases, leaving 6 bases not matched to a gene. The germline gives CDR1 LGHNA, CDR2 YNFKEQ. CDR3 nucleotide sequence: TGTGCCAGCAGCCTTCACAGGGGAAGTGGAAACACCATATATTTT. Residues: CASSLHRGSGNTIYF.

As DNA, the CDR3 is TGTGCCAGCACCACCAGGCTGAACACTGAAGCTTTCTTT. Protein: CASTTRLNTEAFF. The chain carries TRBV7-2 and TRBJ1-1; no clear D gene. V dropped 7 bases and J dropped 0 bases, with 9 bases sitting between them. CDR1 SGHTA and CDR2 FQGNSA come from the germline V gene. The CDR3 consists of 13 residues. The full variable domain, completed using reference TRBV7-2 and TRBJ1-1, is GAGVSQSPSNKVTEKGKDVELRCDPISGHTALYWYRQSLGQGLEFLIYFQGNSAPDKSGLPSDRFSAERTGGSVSTLTIQRTQQEDSAVYLCASTTRLNTEAFFGQGTRLTVV.

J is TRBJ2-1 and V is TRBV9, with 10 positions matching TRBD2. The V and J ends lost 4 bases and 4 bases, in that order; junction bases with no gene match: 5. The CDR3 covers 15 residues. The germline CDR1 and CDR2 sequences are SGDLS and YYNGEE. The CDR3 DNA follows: TGTGCCAGCAGCATCGGGACTAGCGCTTACAATGAGCAGTTCTTC. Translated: CASSIGTSAYNEQFF.

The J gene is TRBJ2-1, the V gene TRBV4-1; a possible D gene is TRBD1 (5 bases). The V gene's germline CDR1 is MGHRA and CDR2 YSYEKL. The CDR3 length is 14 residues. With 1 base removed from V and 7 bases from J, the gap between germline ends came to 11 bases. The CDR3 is CASSQVGDLNEQFF. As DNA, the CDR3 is TGCGCCAGCAGCCAAGTAGGGGATTTGAATGAGCAGTTCTTC.

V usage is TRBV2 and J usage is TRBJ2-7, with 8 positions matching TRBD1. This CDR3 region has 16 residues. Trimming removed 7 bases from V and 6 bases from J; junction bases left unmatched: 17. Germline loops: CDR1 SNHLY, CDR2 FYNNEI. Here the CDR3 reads CASTPRGPRDGGEQYF. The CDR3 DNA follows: TGTGCCAGCACCCCCAGGGGGCCTAGGGATGGGGGCGAGCAGTACTTC.

For the CDR3, the DNA is TGTGCCAGCAGCTTGTCCCCCTCGGGCACTGAAGCTTTCTTT. Translated: CASSLSPSGTEAFF. J is TRBJ1-1 and V is TRBV5-6; D is unresolved. This CDR3 is 14 amino acids long. V gave up 1 base and J gave up 4 bases, with 11 bases separating them. The germline V gene encodes CDR1 SGHDT and CDR2 YYEEEE.

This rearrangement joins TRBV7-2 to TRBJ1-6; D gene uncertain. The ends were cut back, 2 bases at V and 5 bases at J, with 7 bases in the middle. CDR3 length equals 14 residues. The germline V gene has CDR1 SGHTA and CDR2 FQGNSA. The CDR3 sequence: CASSLRRNNSPLHF. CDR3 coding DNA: TGTGCCAGCAGCTTAAGGCGGAATAATTCACCCCTCCACTTT. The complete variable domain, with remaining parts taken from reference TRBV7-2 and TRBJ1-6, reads GAGVSQSPSNKVTEKGKDVELRCDPISGHTALYWYRQSLGQGLEFLIYFQGNSAPDKSGLPSDRFSAERTGGSVSTLTIQRTQQEDSAVYLCASSLRRNNSPLHFGNGTRLTVT.

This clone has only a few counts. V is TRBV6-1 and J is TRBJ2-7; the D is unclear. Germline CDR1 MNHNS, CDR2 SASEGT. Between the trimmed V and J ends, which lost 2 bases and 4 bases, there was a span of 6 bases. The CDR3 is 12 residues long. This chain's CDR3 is CASSEYLYEQYF. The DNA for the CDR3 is TGTGCCAGCAGTGAATATCTGTACGAGCAGTACTTC.

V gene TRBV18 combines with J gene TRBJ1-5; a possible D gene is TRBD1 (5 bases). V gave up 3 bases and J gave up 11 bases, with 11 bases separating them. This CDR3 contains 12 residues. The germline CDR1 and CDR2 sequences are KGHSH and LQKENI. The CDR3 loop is CASSPSGGAQHF. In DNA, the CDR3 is TGTGCCAGCTCACCGTCTGGGGGGGCCCAGCATTTT.

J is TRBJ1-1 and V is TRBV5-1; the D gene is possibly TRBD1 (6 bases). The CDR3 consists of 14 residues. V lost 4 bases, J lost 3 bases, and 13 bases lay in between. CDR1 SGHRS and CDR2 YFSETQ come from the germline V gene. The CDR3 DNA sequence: TGCGCCAGCAGCCCCGCGGGGGCCGACACTGAAGCTTTCTTT. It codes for CASSPAGADTEAFF.

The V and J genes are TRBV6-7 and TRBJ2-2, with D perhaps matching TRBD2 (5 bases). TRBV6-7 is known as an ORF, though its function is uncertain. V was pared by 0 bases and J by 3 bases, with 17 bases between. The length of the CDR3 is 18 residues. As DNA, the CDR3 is TGTGCCAGCAGTTACTCCAAAGAGGGCATGATAGACACCGGGGAGCTGTTTTTT. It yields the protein CASSYSKEGMIDTGELFF.

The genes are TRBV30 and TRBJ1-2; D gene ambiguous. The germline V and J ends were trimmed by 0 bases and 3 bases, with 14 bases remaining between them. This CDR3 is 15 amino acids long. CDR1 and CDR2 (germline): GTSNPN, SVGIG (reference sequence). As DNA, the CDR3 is TGTGCCTGGAGTGTACAGCGGGCAGGTGACTATGGCTACACCTTC. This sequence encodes CAWSVQRAGDYGYTF.

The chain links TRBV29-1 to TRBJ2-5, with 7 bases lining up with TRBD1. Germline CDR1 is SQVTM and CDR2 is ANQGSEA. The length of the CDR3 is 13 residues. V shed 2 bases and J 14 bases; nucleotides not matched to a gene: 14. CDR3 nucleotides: TGCAGCGTTGAAACGGGACAGAGTTTCCCGACCTACTTC. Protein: CSVETGQSFPTYF.